This section outlines one TCR beta chain sequence together with its context. Its cognate antigen has yet to be identified. Within one base of it there is no much larger clone, and no base qualities were kept. The cohort comprised 670 or so healthy bone marrow donors. All cohort members were sampled while nominally healthy, although unrecorded immune exposures were likely present. The donor tested CMV seronegative, placing the donor among the roughly 350 seronegative members of the cohort. A peripheral blood sample was collected from each donor, and TCR beta sequencing was performed on peripheral blood mononuclear cells. Genomic DNA extraction from the blood cell samples was performed with the Qiagen DNeasy Blood Extraction Kit. The data belong to a study of cytomegalovirus exposure and HLA in healthy donors (dated by TCRdb to about 2017). Context from the whole study: According to an earlier analysis of a few hundred of the donors, about 179 million T cells yielded roughly 110 million unique TCR beta sequences and 276 Gb of sequence data. A later genetic analysis took genome-wide SNP genotypes for about 55% of the 666 donors and used that subset as a discovery cohort. A later analysis re-examined previously published TCR beta repertoires from around 670 donors and added high-resolution HLA genotyping to investigate patterns of TCR occurrence. The study aimed to test whether cataloging public T cell receptors could reveal signatures of past pathogen exposure. Donor age, sex, ethnicity and CMV serostatus were compiled alongside the repertoire data. Approximately 330 gigabases of sequencing data and around 80 million unique TCR sequences made up an early release that covered 500 to 650 HLA-typed donors. HLA typing included class I and class II loci at four-digit resolution. All discovery cohort repertoires had been generated using a single sequencing platform. Several DR-DQ haplotypes were handled as single units for association and clustering because linkage in the cohort was strong. The number of typed donors differed by locus: about 620-630 for A, B, C, DRB1 and DQB1; some 500 for DQA1; around 580 for DPA1; and around 470 for DPB1. The study combined high-throughput TCR immunosequencing, statistical association of individual TCRs with disease status, and machine learning to predict cytomegalovirus infection status. Rather than drawing on any new phenotypic data, the later analysis identified candidate immune exposures from TCR beta sequences and the way those sequences occurred across donors. In an earlier analysis of over 550 of the donors, high-throughput TCR beta sequencing was used to judge whether each TCR beta V gene segment behaved as functional or pseudogenic. Among some 410 genotyped donors of the cohort, an average of roughly 230,000 unique TCR beta nucleotide sequences was sequenced per donor, of which approximately 19% were non-productive. Of the roughly 400 genotyped donors, 81% were placed in the genetic ancestry cluster associated with self-reported Caucasian donors. A separate validation cohort of roughly 120 different subjects was used in addition to the approximately 640-subject first cohort. The T cell repertoires of 666 subjects were profiled by immunosequencing and related to cytomegalovirus serostatus.

The paper's findings and limits, for the study overall: For the cohort, immune exposure information was limited to CMV serostatus. An association between a missense DCLRE1C variant and V-gene and J-gene trimming of TCR beta chains was found in a later genetic analysis and replicated in an independent cohort. Because counts were too low, around 17 rarely observed V segments, including chromosome 9 orphons, were left out of the earlier analysis of some 640 of the donors. The sequencing pipeline was judged likely to have produced a cluster of highly shared sequence variants as a technical artifact. In both the original and validation cohorts, the classifier was reported to diagnose cytomegalovirus status with high specificity and sensitivity. HLA typing was unavailable for some donors at each locus, so association tests used only the typed subset. In a later analysis, HLA-associated TCR beta chains were found to be more clonally expanded and to have lower generation probabilities than equally common non-associated chains. Linkage disequilibrium might explain the correlated functional status among segregating V segments, but an unknown experimental factor could not be ruled out. The study listed 150 to 200 TCR beta chains as associated with cytomegalovirus. In a later analysis, some 18,000 TCR beta sequences were associated with specific HLA alleles at a false discovery rate of 0.05. When HLA alleles, especially DR and DQ, strongly co-occurred, attributing TCR associations to individual alleles was difficult. Presence/absence analyses assumed roughly uniform sequencing depth across donors, an assumption that may not hold. A few of the identified cytomegalovirus-associated TCR beta chains were confirmed in vitro to be specific for cytomegalovirus antigens. In an earlier analysis of roughly 500 of the donors, most TCR beta V segments appeared in productive rearrangements about 87% or about 30% of the time, broadly matching IMGT annotations. A later genetic analysis reported fewer N-insertions in productive TCRs among donors in an Asian-associated ancestry cluster than the approximately 670-donor mean. A later analysis found that TCR association rates varied across HLA loci, with DRB1 alleles showing the most associated TCRs and HLA-C alleles the fewest. A later analysis reported that several top co-occurrence clusters appeared linked to parvovirus B19, influenza, CMV and Epstein-Barr virus. According to the authors, the approach could potentially be generalized to other disease states and immunological phenotypes. While some public TCRs were present in many individuals, most TCR sequences turned up only very rarely across donors. This cohort had only TCR beta chains sequenced, and the lack of alpha or paired-chain data limited which features could be detected. A further reported finding was that TCR beta sequences accurately predicted the HLA-A and HLA-B alleles for most subjects in the first cohort. According to a later analysis, most CMV-associated TCR beta chains appeared to be HLA-restricted, and the HLA associations seemed to be driven largely by CMV exposure.

The method was the immunoSEQ multiplex PCR assay. For the multiplex PCR, a mixture combining 60 forward primers for TCR Vbeta segments and 13 reverse primers for TCR Jbeta segments was used. The CDR3 region of rearranged TCR beta genes was amplified from genomic DNA by a multiplex PCR assay. The amplified TCR beta libraries were sequenced on the Illumina HiSeq System as 87-base-pair reads. The authors' pipeline ran thus. A later analysis tallied roughly 80 million unique TCR beta chains across the 650 to 750 repertoires, and some 10 million of those chains were shared by two or more donors. Raw reads were error-corrected and collapsed into unique sequences by a nearest-neighbor algorithm in which closely related sequences were merged to remove PCR and sequencing errors. Alignment of CDR3 sequences to IMGT reference sequences was used to assign V, D and J gene segments. For a sequence to be retained, a match of at least six nucleotides to both a V gene segment and a J gene segment was required. Rearrangements were called productive when the CDR3 lacked stop codons and stayed in frame with V and J; all others were non-productive. Following IMGT convention, CDR3 was defined as the stretch from the second conserved V-encoded cysteine up to the conserved J-encoded phenylalanine. In an earlier analysis of 587 of the donors, sequences lacking an unambiguous match to a single V gene segment were excluded. In an earlier analysis of 450 to 700 of the donors, V segments were called functional above 56.7% productive rearrangements and were called segregating when the between-donor standard deviation exceeded 5%. A statistical classification framework was developed to diagnose cytomegalovirus status using the catalog of TCR beta chain sequences. In a later analysis, TCR nucleotide sequences were compared against IMGT/GENE-DB human TR gene sequences so that V and J genes could be assigned. Using the TCRdist pipeline, a later analysis assigned CDR3 sequences along with most-parsimonious VDJ recombination scenarios. In a later analysis, each TCR beta chain was defined by its CDR3 amino acid sequence together with its V-gene family, and reads without a unique V-gene family were excluded. To address suspected cross-contamination and a sequencing artifact, a later analysis removed 592 highly shared, low-generation-probability nucleotide sequences. In a later analysis, a clonal expansion index was calculated for each public chain from normalized within-repertoire ranks of inferred template counts. A later analysis computed generation probabilities with a VDJ recombination model fitted to out-of-frame rearrangements, and checked the results against IGoR. In a later analysis, TCR-TCR, TCR-HLA and TCR-CMV co-occurrence was scored with hypergeometric tests, and a repertoire-size bias correction was applied to TCR pairs. False discovery rates were estimated in a later analysis by permuting HLA or CMV assignments 20 times. A later analysis grouped co-occurring TCRs with DBSCAN, adding TCRdist sequence similarity when clustering within HLA-allele-positive subsets. Repertoires with fewer than 30,000 or more than 120,000 public chains were left out of co-occurrence clustering, as were about five repertoires with anomalous nucleotide sharing. What TCRdb holds here is the immuneACCESS table cut down to in-frame rearrangements. Part of the clones is not present; checked against another copy, under half of the missing clones reflect an unresolved V gene, and the others are unexplained. That table is the source of V, J and clone size, and D and trimming were worked out from the DNA. The sample includes roughly 160,000 clones, with roughly two thirds observed a single time. The top ten constitute over 2.5% of the sample.

The sequence derives from a woman aged 30 to 39 in good health and CMV-seronegative. Specimen: PBMCs.

The sequenced DNA: TGTGCCAGTAGCGATCGGGACATGACGAGGAGCAATCAGCCCCAGCATTTT. Its translation is CASSDRDMTRSNQPQHF. The chain is assembled from TRBV19 and TRBJ1-5; D gene: possibly TRBD1, on 6 matching bases. V was cut back by 6 bases and J by 1 base, leaving a gap of 19 bases between them. From the cysteine through the phenylalanine, the CDR3 covers 17 amino acids. CDR3 DNA is the only sequence kept; it has 51 bases, read in frame from the first base. CDR1 and CDR2, per the germline V gene (reference sequence), are LNHDA and SQIVND.